These T cell receptor beta chains were read from a single sample in a study of blood T cell repertoires in COVID-19. TCRdb keeps only in-frame clones here, not all; method: immunoSEQ multiplex PCR. Of roughly 60,000 clones in the sample, roughly four fifths were seen once. Sequenced: peripheral blood. The receptors were gathered from a man of 80 years or more with acute or convalescent COVID-19. Both conserved end residues are part of each CDR3. Each record gives: clone size, J gene, V gene, D gene, CDR3 protein, CDR3 DNA. The D gene is left open where the match is weak. The listing skips clone size in some rows; elsewhere it reads once, few, many or a size class.

once	TRBJ1-4	TRBV3-1/TRBV3-2	TRBD1	CASSQAPDRVEKLFF	TGTGCCAGCAGCCAAGCCCCGGACAGGGTTGAAAAACTGTTTTTT
NA	TRBJ1-4	TRBV13	NA	CASSFVGIEKLFF	TGTGCCAGCAGCTTTGTCGGTATTGAAAAACTGTTTTTT
NA	TRBJ1-2	TRBV19	NA	CASSISSRVYGYTF	TGTGCCAGTAGTATATCTTCCAGGGTCTATGGCTACACCTTC
NA	TRBJ2-7	TRBV29-1	NA	CSVGETTYEQYF	TGCAGCGTTGGCGAGACAACCTACGAGCAGTACTTC
NA	TRBJ1-2	TRBV3-1/TRBV3-2	NA	CASSGGWASTFYGYTF	TGTGCCAGCAGCGGCGGGTGGGCGTCAACCTTCTATGGCTACACCTTC
NA	TRBJ2-7	TRBV12-5	TRBD2	CASGLATLAGANYEQYF	TGTGCTAGTGGTTTGGCGACCCTAGCGGGGGCCAACTACGAGCAGTACTTC
NA	TRBJ1-4	TRBV5-8	NA	CASTGTEGLINEKLFF	TGTGCCAGCACCGGGACGGAGGGATTAATTAATGAAAAACTGTTTTTT
NA	TRBJ2-6	TRBV5-5	NA	CASSFSSGANVLTF	TGTGCCAGCAGCTTTAGTTCTGGGGCCAACGTCCTGACTTTC
once	TRBJ1-2	TRBV11-3	NA	CASSRRGDYGYTF	TGTGCCAGCAGCCGTCGGGGGGACTATGGCTACACCTTC
NA	TRBJ2-5	TRBV5-1	TRBD1	CASSSSGTGSLKETQYF	TGCGCCAGCAGCTCATCCGGGACAGGTAGTTTGAAGGAGACCCAGTACTTC
NA	TRBJ1-5	TRBV27	NA	CASRRVGYSNQPQHF	TGTGCCAGCAGGAGGGTTGGATATAGCAATCAGCCCCAGCATTTT
NA	TRBJ1-1	TRBV12-3/TRBV12-4	NA	CASRSTGNTEAFF	TGTGCCAGCAGGTCGACAGGGAACACTGAAGCTTTCTTT
NA	TRBJ2-5	TRBV18	NA	CASSPSTGHLQETQYF	TGTGCCAGCTCACCGTCGACGGGACACCTCCAAGAGACCCAGTACTTC
NA	TRBJ1-2	TRBV18	NA	CASSPGRESGYTF	TGTGCCAGCTCACCCGGGAGGGAGAGTGGCTACACCTTC
NA	TRBJ2-5	TRBV18	NA	CASSPARGETQYF	TGTGCCAGCTCACCAGCCAGGGGAGAGACCCAGTACTTC
once	TRBJ2-2	TRBV2	NA	CASSELQGTGELFF	TGTGCCAGCAGTGAACTCCAGGGCACCGGGGAGCTGTTTTTT
NA	TRBJ2-5	TRBV25-1	TRBD1	CASKDRAETQYF	TGTGCCAGCAAGGACAGGGCGGAGACCCAGTACTTC
NA	TRBJ1-5	TRBV2	NA	CASRDSSNQPQHF	TGTGCCAGCAGGGACAGCAGCAATCAGCCCCAGCATTTT
NA	TRBJ1-6	TRBV7-9	TRBD1	CASQTGEYNSPLHF	TGTGCCAGTCAGACAGGGGAATATAATTCACCCCTCCACTTT
NA	TRBJ1-1	TRBV5-1	NA	CASSRIGGAGFTEAFF	TGCGCCAGCAGCCGTATAGGGGGGGCAGGTTTCACTGAAGCTTTCTTT
NA	TRBJ1-2	TRBV27	NA	CASSPQGNYGYTF	TGTGCCAGCAGTCCTCAGGGGAACTATGGCTACACCTTC
NA	TRBJ1-1	TRBV6-6	NA	CASSPKGVAEAFF	TGTGCCAGCAGTCCGAAAGGTGTAGCCGAAGCTTTCTTT
NA	TRBJ1-2	TRBV12-5	NA	CASGLYQGLDGYTF	TGTGCTAGTGGTTTGTACCAGGGGCTGGATGGCTACACCTTC
NA	TRBJ2-3	TRBV6-4	NA	CASSDGGADTQYF	TGTGCCAGCAGTGACGGCGGTGCAGATACGCAGTATTTT
NA	TRBJ2-7	TRBV6-5	TRBD2	CASQDRRLARNEQYF	TGTGCCAGTCAGGACCGCCGACTAGCGAGGAACGAGCAGTACTTC
NA	TRBJ1-1	TRBV6-2/TRBV6-3	NA	CASSYEYTEAFF	TGTGCCAGCAGTTACGAGTACACTGAAGCTTTCTTT
once	TRBJ1-1	TRBV5-4	NA	CASRGGKGTEAFF	TGTGCCAGCAGAGGAGGGAAGGGGACTGAAGCTTTCTTT
NA	TRBJ1-2	TRBV27	TRBD1	CASSLIGGAGYTF	TGTGCCAGCAGTTTAATAGGGGGCGCAGGCTACACCTTC
NA	TRBJ1-1	TRBV19	NA	CASSRQWDTEAFF	TGTGCCAGTAGTAGACAGTGGGACACTGAAGCTTTCTTT
NA	TRBJ2-5	TRBV29-1	NA	CSVGPYQETQYF	TGCAGCGTTGGTCCGTACCAAGAGACCCAGTACTTC
NA	TRBJ1-5	TRBV19	NA	CASSRGLYSNQPQHF	TGTGCCAGTAGTCGGGGACTTTATAGCAATCAGCCCCAGCATTTT
NA	TRBJ2-2	TRBV2	NA	CASSPGLWGGELFF	TGTGCCAGCAGTCCGGGACTTTGGGGCGGGGAGCTGTTTTTT
NA	TRBJ2-1	TRBV19	NA	CASSALWQGNEQFF	TGTGCCAGTAGTGCCCTTTGGCAGGGGAATGAGCAGTTCTTC
NA	TRBJ2-7	TRBV7-2	TRBD2	CASSPSSGGAYEQYF	TGTGCCAGCAGCCCATCTAGCGGGGGGGCCTACGAGCAGTACTTC
NA	TRBJ2-7	TRBV4-1	NA	CASSQDIALGETISYEQYF	TGCGCCAGCAGCCAAGATATCGCCCTCGGGGAGACGATTTCCTACGAGCAGTACTTC
NA	TRBJ2-2	TRBV5-6	NA	CASSLKVGAGELFF	TGTGCCAGCAGCTTAAAAGTAGGAGCCGGGGAGCTGTTTTTT
few	TRBJ1-1	TRBV2	NA	CASTLQGSVITEAFF	TGTGCCAGCACTTTGCAGGGCAGTGTTATAACTGAAGCTTTCTTT
NA	TRBJ2-3	TRBV14	TRBD2	CASSQLASGVTQYF	TGTGCCAGCAGCCAACTCGCTAGCGGGGTTACGCAGTATTTT
NA	TRBJ2-1	TRBV10-1	NA	CASSEGAAGYNEQFF	TGCGCCAGCAGTGAGGGTGCTGCGGGATACAATGAGCAGTTCTTC
NA	TRBJ2-7	TRBV5-6	TRBD2	CASSLVGGNPYEQYF	TGTGCCAGCAGCTTGGTGGGGGGGAATCCTTACGAGCAGTACTTC
NA	TRBJ2-2	TRBV5-4	NA	CASSYTSNLGGELFF	TGTGCCAGCAGCTACACTAGCAATCTAGGCGGGGAGCTGTTTTTT
NA	TRBJ2-7	TRBV7-9	TRBD1	CASSLATGGYEQYF	TGTGCCAGCAGCTTAGCGACAGGGGGGTACGAGCAGTACTTC
NA	TRBJ2-3	TRBV20-1	NA	CSASRQGMWTDTQYF	TGCAGTGCTAGTCGTCAGGGGATGTGGACAGATACGCAGTATTTT
NA	TRBJ1-1	TRBV6-6	TRBD1	CASSPGQGTEAFF	TGTGCCAGCAGTCCGGGACAGGGAACTGAAGCTTTCTTT
few	TRBJ1-1	TRBV6-5	NA	CVARGGKGSEAFF	TGTGTAGCTAGGGGCGGGAAGGGCTCTGAAGCTTTCTTT
NA	TRBJ2-5	TRBV6-5	NA	CASSRLPQETQYF	TGTGCCAGCAGTCGACTACCCCAAGAGACCCAGTACTTC
NA	TRBJ1-2	TRBV12-3/TRBV12-4	NA	CASSLAGWEGYTF	TGTGCCAGCAGTTTAGCGGGATGGGAGGGCTACACCTTC
NA	TRBJ1-4	TRBV7-9	NA	CASSLAGGVAGGEKLFF	TGTGCCAGCAGCTTAGCGGGGGGGGTCGCCGGAGGTGAAAAACTGTTTTTT
once	TRBJ1-4	TRBV5-1	TRBD1	CASSSQGVGDEKLFF	TGCGCCAGCAGCTCCCAGGGGGTTGGGGATGAAAAACTGTTTTTT
NA	TRBJ2-5	TRBV11-3	TRBD2	CASSLGVASGGAEETQYF	TGTGCCAGCAGCCTGGGTGTGGCTAGCGGGGGGGCAGAAGAGACCCAGTACTTC
NA	TRBJ1-2	TRBV6-6	NA	CASSSPPNGYTF	TGTGCCAGCAGTTCTCCCCCTAATGGCTACACCTTC
NA	TRBJ1-2	TRBV5-1	NA	CASSSTVSFDYTF	TGCGCCAGCAGCTCAACGGTGTCCTTTGACTACACCTTC
NA	TRBJ2-2	TRBV2	NA	CASTRGVNTGELFF	TGTGCCAGCACCAGGGGAGTGAACACCGGGGAGCTGTTTTTT
NA	TRBJ1-2	TRBV2	TRBD1	CASSAGQGAVYGYTF	TGTGCCAGCAGTGCCGGACAGGGGGCGGTGTATGGCTACACCTTC
NA	TRBJ2-5	TRBV7-9	TRBD2	CASSLTGGGKETQYF	TGTGCCAGCAGCTTAACCGGGGGGGGGAAAGAGACCCAGTACTTC